Below, 28 T cell receptor beta chains from the same sample are listed, as sequenced in a study of cytomegalovirus exposure and HLA in healthy donors (TCRdb year 2017). The method was the immunoSEQ multiplex PCR assay. For the multiplex PCR, a mixture combining 60 forward primers for TCR Vbeta segments and 13 reverse primers for TCR Jbeta segments was used. TCRdb took over this immuneACCESS table, retaining in-frame rearrangements with V and J assigned. Such tables are incomplete; in checked studies, under half of the missing clones stem from an unresolved V gene, and the remainder is unexplained. The sample data list 150,000 to 200,000 clones, and 81% of these were observed just once. The ten largest make up 1.5% to 2% of the sample. Sequences were obtained from PBMCs. These receptor sequences come from a man in his late teens or twenties in good health and CMV-seronegative.

CDR3 in amino acids: CASSRWWSGTVASNQPQHF. The CDR3 DNA is TGTGCCAGCAGCCGTTGGTGGAGTGGGACAGTCGCTAGCAATCAGCCCCAGCATTTT. This chain links TRBV5-8 with TRBJ1-5; 7 bases line up with TRBD1. Losses at the gene ends were 4 bases for V and 0 bases for J; bases not matched to a gene: 16. CDR1 is SGHTS, CDR2 YDEGEE, per germline. CDR3 size: 19 residues. The full variable domain, its missing parts supplied by reference TRBV5-8 and TRBJ1-5, is EAGVTQSPTHLIKTRGQQATLRCSPISGHTSVYWYQQALGLGLQFLLWYDEGEERNRGNFPPRFSGRQFPNYSSELNVNALELEDSALYLCASSRWWSGTVASNQPQHFGDGTRLSIL.

The CDR3 nucleotides read TGCGCCAGCAGCCCTGCGGGTACAGGAGGGGTGAATTCACCCCTCCACTTT. Residues: CASSPAGTGGVNSPLHF. The rearrangement joins TRBV5-1 to TRBJ1-6; the D gene is possibly TRBD1 (5 bases). CDR3 length: 17 residues. With 4 bases removed from V and 7 bases from J, the gap between germline ends came to 21 bases. Germline V gene sequence: CDR1 SGHRS, CDR2 YFSETQ.

The chain links TRBV29-1 to TRBJ2-7; D may be TRBD1 (6 bases). Trimming cost V 6 bases and J 6 bases, with 15 bases left between them. The CDR3 covers 12 residues. Germline CDR1 is SQVTM and CDR2 is ANQGSEA. The CDR3 sequence is CSVKDSRREQYF. CDR3 nucleotides: TGCAGCGTCAAGGACAGTCGTCGCGAGCAGTACTTC.

This clone was counted between two and nine times. The V and J genes are TRBV10-3 and TRBJ1-2; 7 bases are a match to TRBD1. CDR1 and CDR2 (germline): ENHRY, SYGVKD. CDR3 length equals 14 residues. V shed 4 bases and J 6 bases; nucleotides not matched to a gene: 8. The CDR3 spells CAISGDREKNGYTF. The CDR3 nucleotides are TGTGCCATCAGTGGTGACAGGGAGAAAAATGGCTACACCTTC.

This sequence joins TRBV9 and TRBJ1-6; 7 bases fit TRBD1. The CDR3 length is 14 residues. The germline gives CDR1 SGDLS, CDR2 YYNGEE. V lost 6 bases to trimming and J lost 7 bases; unmatched junction nucleotides: 7. Written as DNA, the CDR3 is TGTGCCAGCACCGGACAGGCTACGAATTCACCCCTCCACTTT. This translates into CASTGQATNSPLHF.

The J gene is TRBJ2-5, the V gene TRBV4-2, with TRBD2 matching over 8 bases. The CDR3 runs 14 residues. CDR1 LGHNA and CDR2 YNFKEQ come from the germline V gene. The V segment lost 1 base and the J segment 5 bases; nucleotides outside the gene matches: 3. Here the CDR3 reads CASSQVRGGETQYF. In DNA form, the CDR3 reads TGTGCCAGCAGCCAAGTACGGGGGGGGGAGACCCAGTACTTC.

This clone occurred a few times. V is TRBV14 and J is TRBJ2-3; 10 bases line up with TRBD2. V was clipped by 3 bases and J by 4 bases; unmatched bases: 25. Germline V gene lookup returns CDR1 SGHDN and CDR2 FVKESK. This CDR3 region has 22 residues. The CDR3 DNA reads TGTGCCAGCAGCCACCCCATTGCGGTAGCGGGAGGTCAGAAGAGCACGCCAGATACGCAGTATTTT. This codes for CASSHPIAVAGGQKSTPDTQYF.

The chain employs TRBV4-2 and TRBJ1-5, with 9 bases lining up with TRBD1. The V and J ends lost 3 bases and 6 bases, in that order; junction bases with no gene match: 12. The CDR3 extends over 17 amino acids. Germline V gene data show CDR1 as LGHNA and CDR2 as YNFKEQ. CDR3 DNA: TGTGCCAGCAGCCACCTCCTACCGGGACAGGGAGTTCAGCCCCAGCATTTT. Protein product: CASSHLLPGQGVQPQHF.

The chain carries TRBV2 and TRBJ2-5, with TRBD2 identical over 13 bases. Unmatched junction bases numbered 7, after V lost 5 bases and J lost 4 bases. The CDR3 loop spans 16 amino acids. Germline CDR1 SNHLY, CDR2 FYNNEI. This CDR3 is CASSPRTSGGLETQYF. CDR3 nucleotide sequence: TGTGCCAGCAGTCCTCGGACTAGCGGGGGCCTAGAGACCCAGTACTTC.

This chain links TRBV2 with TRBJ1-4; D uncertain. This CDR3 spans 15 amino acids. Trimming removed 1 base from V and 3 bases from J, with 9 bases in between. Germline CDR1 and CDR2: SNHLY and FYNNEI. The CDR3 DNA reads TGTGCCAGCAGTGAAGATTGGTCGGCTAATGAAAAACTGTTTTTT. Protein product: CASSEDWSANEKLFF.

This clone has only a few counts. The chain combines TRBV7-8 with TRBJ2-7; D perhaps matches TRBD1 (6 bases). Per the germline V gene, CDR1 is SGHVS and CDR2 is FQNEAQ. This CDR3 is built from 15 residues. The germline V and J ends were trimmed by 6 bases and 1 base, with 16 bases remaining between them. The CDR3 spells CASRPYQGPSYEQYF. DNA for the CDR3: TGTGCCAGCAGGCCTTATCAGGGGCCATCCTACGAGCAGTACTTC.

V and J are TRBV7-8 and TRBJ1-5; D remains unclear. This CDR3 has 15 amino acids. Per germline, CDR1 SGHVS and CDR2 FQNEAQ. Trimming removed 1 base at V and 1 base at J, with 8 bases between. The DNA for the CDR3 is TGTGCCAGCAGCTTAGGGTTTCGGAGCAATCAGCCCCAGCATTTT. Its translation is CASSLGFRSNQPQHF.

This chain's CDR3 is CASSGGGLAGPYEQYF. The CDR3 nucleotides are TGTGCCAGCAGCGGGGGAGGGCTAGCGGGACCCTACGAGCAGTACTTC. This sequence joins TRBV5-4 and TRBJ2-7; the match to TRBD2 covers 9 bases. V trimming: 4 bases; J trimming: 2 bases; junction bases outside the gene matches: 10. CDR1 SGHNT and CDR2 YYREEE come from the germline V gene (reference sequence). CDR3 size: 16 residues. Combining the CDR3 with reference TRBV5-4 and TRBJ2-7 gives the whole variable domain ETGVTQSPTHLIKTRGQQVTLRCSSQSGHNTVSWYQQALGQGPQFIFQYYREEENGRGNFPPRFSGLQFPNYSSELNVNALELDDSALYLCASSGGGLAGPYEQYFGPGTRLTVT.

This chain joins TRBV30 and TRBJ1-2, with 7 positions matching TRBD1. The germline CDR1 and CDR2 sequences are GTSNPN and SVGIG (reference sequence). Trimming at V came to 1 base and at J to 9 bases, leaving 5 bases not matched to a gene. The CDR3 loop spans 12 amino acids. The DNA for the CDR3 is TGTGCCTGGAGTGGGACAGGCGAGAGCTACACCTTC. Translated: CAWSGTGESYTF.

The J gene is TRBJ2-5, the V gene TRBV19, with 15 bases lining up with TRBD2. The DNA matches TRBJ2-7 better at its end, which makes the J call doubtful. In germline, CDR1 is LNHDA, CDR2 SQIVND (reference sequence). This CDR3 has 19 amino acids. The CDR3: CASSTPRTSGRARSREQYF. The CDR3 nucleotides read TGTGCCAGTAGTACTCCGAGGACTAGCGGGAGGGCCCGATCGCGCGAGCAGTACTTC.

The chain couples TRBV4-3 to TRBJ2-7; TRBD1 is a possible D gene (6 bases). The CDR3 loop spans 15 amino acids. Trimming stripped 0 bases from V and 0 bases from J, with 9 bases between. Germline CDR1 reads LGHNA; CDR2 reads YSLEER. CDR3: CASSQETGYSYEQYF. DNA of the CDR3: TGCGCCAGCAGCCAAGAGACAGGCTACTCCTACGAGCAGTACTTC.

The V call is TRBV7-2, the J call TRBJ2-3, with no clear D. Germline CDR1 SGHTA, CDR2 FQGNSA. This CDR3 spans 14 amino acids. Trimming shortened V by 1 base and J by 0 bases, and 5 bases separated the two germline ends. This CDR3 reads CASSLDTSTDTQYF. The CDR3 DNA reads TGTGCCAGCAGCTTAGACACCAGCACAGATACGCAGTATTTT.

This chain connects TRBV5-5 to TRBJ2-7, with 7 bases aligning to TRBD1. This CDR3 contains 13 residues. The V segment lost 2 bases and the J segment 3 bases; nucleotides outside the gene matches: 2. In germline, CDR1 is SGHKS, CDR2 YYEKEE (reference sequence). CDR3 region: CASSFGTVYEQYF. CDR3 coding DNA: TGTGCCAGCAGCTTCGGGACAGTCTACGAGCAGTACTTC. Together with reference TRBV5-5 and TRBJ2-7, the CDR3 gives the full variable domain: DAGVTQSPTHLIKTRGQQVTLRCSPISGHKSVSWYQQVLGQGPQFIFQYYEKEERGRGNFPDRFSARQFPNYSSELNVNALLLGDSALYLCASSFGTVYEQYFGPGTRLTVT.

The V and J genes are TRBV7-9 and TRBJ2-1, with D perhaps matching TRBD1 (6 bases). The CDR3 sequence is 17 residues long. Trimming stripped 0 bases from V and 8 bases from J, with 20 bases between. The germline gives CDR1 SEHNR, CDR2 FQNEAQ (reference sequence). CDR3 coding DNA: TGTGCCAGCAGCTTAGCGTGGGGACACGACCTTAACGATGAGCAGTTCTTC. It yields the protein CASSLAWGHDLNDEQFF.

This clone has a single count. V is TRBV15 and J is TRBJ2-7, with TRBD1 matching 9 bases. The CDR3 has 18 residues. The J segment lost 1 base and the V segment lost 0 bases, leaving 10 bases of the junction unmatched. Germline-derived CDR1 and CDR2 are LNHNV and YYDKDF (reference sequence). The CDR3 sequence is CATSRDVGDRAVSYEQYF. The CDR3 DNA reads TGTGCCACCAGCAGAGATGTTGGGGACAGGGCGGTTTCCTACGAGCAGTACTTC.

The chain is built from TRBV14 and TRBJ2-6; D may be TRBD2 (5 bases). The CDR3 runs to 14 residues. Trimming pared 1 base from V and 7 bases from J, leaving 8 bases between. CDR1 and CDR2 (germline): SGHDN, FVKESK. The CDR3 DNA sequence: TGTGCCAGCAGCCAAGGGCGGGCAGCCAACGTCCTGACTTTC. As protein: CASSQGRAANVLTF.

The rearrangement uses TRBV15 and TRBJ1-5; 10 positions match TRBD1. The length of the CDR3 is 15 residues. Germline V gene lookup returns CDR1 LNHNV and CDR2 YYDKDF (reference sequence). Trimming took 3 bases from V and 5 from J; bases not matched to a gene: 4. The CDR3 region is CATSRTGGAYQPQHF. The CDR3 coding sequence is TGTGCCACCAGCAGGACAGGGGGCGCCTATCAGCCCCAGCATTTT.

This clone has just a few counts. The chain uses TRBV7-9 and TRBJ1-2, with 9 positions matching TRBD1. J gave up 2 bases and V 1 base, and 8 bases lay outside the gene matches. The CDR3 length is 17 residues. In germline, CDR1 is SEHNR, CDR2 FQNEAQ (reference sequence). This CDR3 is CASSLGGQGRRNYGYTF. CDR3 in DNA: TGTGCCAGCAGCTTAGGGGGACAGGGAAGAAGAAACTATGGCTACACCTTC.

The chain combines TRBV28 with TRBJ2-3; TRBD2 matches 12 bases. The germline gives CDR1 MDHEN, CDR2 SYDVKM. This CDR3 comprises 18 residues. The trim removed 1 base at V and 4 bases at J, leaving 9 bases unmatched. The DNA of the CDR3 is TGTGCCAGCAGTTTATCCGGACTAGCGGGATCTCATGCAGATACGCAGTATTTT. Protein product: CASSLSGLAGSHADTQYF.

This clone was recorded a few times. The genes are TRBV6-5 and TRBJ2-1; TRBD2 matches 7 bases. Germline V CDR1 and CDR2: MNHEY, SVGAGI. This CDR3 comprises 13 residues. With V trimmed by 8 bases and J by 4 bases, 5 bases remained unmatched. CDR3 sequence (DNA): TGTGCCAGCGGGGGAGGGAGTTACAATGAGCAGTTCTTC. Its protein product is CASGGGSYNEQFF.

The chain recombines TRBV10-2 with TRBJ2-7, with TRBD2 identical over 9 bases. The germline V gene has CDR1 WSHSY and CDR2 SAAADI. The junction had 8 bases not matched to a gene; V was cut back by 6 bases and J by 2 bases. The CDR3 length is 15 residues. The CDR3 coding sequence is TGCGCCAGCAGGCGGGGGCGGGAGGGCCCCTACGAGCAGTACTTC. This gives the protein CASRRGREGPYEQYF.

This chain's CDR3 is CASSLLGQYNEKLFF. The CDR3 region has the DNA TGCGCCAGCAGCCTACTGGGACAGTACAATGAAAAACTGTTTTTT. The V call is TRBV5-1, the J call TRBJ1-4; 7 bases fit TRBD1. The CDR3 runs 15 residues. Germline-derived CDR1 and CDR2 are SGHRS and YFSETQ. Losses at the gene ends were 4 bases for V and 5 bases for J; bases not matched to a gene: 8. Full variable domain (remainder filled in from reference TRBV5-1 and TRBJ1-4): KAGVTQTPRYLIKTRGQQVTLSCSPISGHRSVSWYQQTPGQGLQFLFEYFSETQRNKGNFPGRFSGRQFSNSRSEMNVSTLELGDSALYLCASSLLGQYNEKLFFGSGTQLSVL.

The V gene is TRBV15, the J gene TRBJ2-7; TRBD2 matches at 11 bases. From germline, CDR1 is LNHNV and CDR2 YYDKDF (reference sequence). The CDR3 covers 15 residues. V was clipped by 8 bases and J by 1 base; unmatched bases: 7. The CDR3 loop is CATQKLAGGSYEQYF. In DNA form, the CDR3 reads TGTGCCACCCAAAAGCTAGCGGGAGGTTCCTACGAGCAGTACTTC.